The clone carrying this TCR beta chain was recorded only once. Its antigen is unidentified. The data originate from a study of identical twins' blood T cells. Study-wide results and caveats: Each donor's most abundant TCRbeta clonotypes shared more CDR3 sequences with her twin than unrelated donors. Shared CDR3 clonotype counts tracked mainly the product of cloneset sizes.

TCRdb independently ran MiXCR on the 5' RACE reads; one entry per CDR3 protein. The sample gives a few hundred thousand distinct CDR3 sequences, roughly 30% of which show up once; roughly 6.1% is in the top ten. Donors were six healthy women in three monozygous twin pairs. The receptor was derived from a woman aged 18-50 years in good health. The sample was PBMCs.

The CDR3 sequence is CASSLLNLLPPSEQFF. For the CDR3, the DNA is TGTGCCAGCAGCCTTCTCAATCTTTTGCCCCCCAGTGAGCAGTTCTTC. The chain combines TRBV14 with TRBJ2-1; D gene unclear. This CDR3 has 16 residues. Germline values: CDR1 SGHDN, CDR2 FVKESK. Trimming removed 4 bases from V and 9 bases from J, with 22 bases in between.